These 9 T cell receptor beta chains originate from one sample sequenced in a study of blood T cell repertoires in COVID-19. Assay used: immunoSEQ multiplex PCR; TCRdb lists only in-frame clones, some missing. The repertoire has approximately 110,000 clones, roughly 87% of them found once; the top ten carry roughly 4.5%. The sequenced material came from peripheral blood. The receptors shown here come from a man aged 45 to 65 with acute or convalescent COVID-19.

The V and J genes are TRBV20-1 and TRBJ1-1; TRBD1 matches 7 bases. CDR3 length: 11 residues. The germline V gene encodes CDR1 DFQATT and CDR2 SNEGSKA (reference sequence). CDR3 DNA sequence: TGCAGATCAGACAGGGAATGGGAAGCTTTCTTT. It codes for CRSDREWEAFF.

The rearrangement links TRBV3-1 (or the pseudogene TRBV3-2) to TRBJ2-3; 7 bases agree with TRBD2. Losses at the gene ends were 0 bases for V and 2 bases for J; bases not matched to a gene: 5. The CDR3 is 16 amino acids. Germline CDR1 is LGHDT and CDR2 is YNNKEL (reference sequence). CDR3 nucleotide sequence: TGTGCCAGCAGCCAAGAATCAGCGGGGCCCACAGATACGCAGTATTTT. It translates to CASSQESAGPTDTQYF.

CDR3 amino acids: CASSQVSQGSYEQYF. DNA for the CDR3: TGCGCCAGCAGCCAAGTCAGTCAGGGGTCCTACGAGCAGTACTTC. The genes are TRBV4-1 and TRBJ2-7; a possible D gene is TRBD1 (6 bases). There are 15 residues in the CDR3. V lost 1 base and J 1 base, leaving 11 bases between the germline ends. Germline V gene sequence: CDR1 MGHRA, CDR2 YSYEKL.

The chain joins TRBV11-2 to TRBJ2-4; possible D gene TRBD1, 5 bases. The CDR3 extends over 16 amino acids. V was cut by 4 bases and J by 0 bases, with 13 bases left in between. Germline CDR1 is SGHAT and CDR2 is FQNNGV. The CDR3 sequence: CASSSKDSLAKNIQYF. CDR3 sequence (DNA): TGTGCCAGCAGCTCAAAAGACAGCCTAGCCAAAAACATTCAGTACTTC.

The chain recombines TRBV10-1 with TRBJ1-5, with TRBD1 as a possible D gene (5 bases). This CDR3 has 12 residues. Looked up from germline, CDR1 is WNHNN and CDR2 is SYGVQD (reference sequence). V was clipped by 3 bases and J by 5 bases, with 5 bases between them. The DNA of the CDR3 is TGCGCCAGCAGTGAAGGGGATCAGCCCCAGCATTTT. Its protein is CASSEGDQPQHF.

The chain has TRBV10-3 and TRBJ1-1; no clear D. Trimming took off 3 bases at V and 3 bases at J, with 11 bases between the two ends. The CDR3 loop spans 14 amino acids. Germline CDR1 is ENHRY and CDR2 is SYGVKD. In DNA form, the CDR3 reads TGTGCCATCAGTGACTGGGCTAAGGACACTGAAGCTTTCTTT. Translated, it gives CAISDWAKDTEAFF.

The V and J genes are TRBV20-1 and TRBJ2-3, with D possibly being TRBD2 (5 bases). Trimming cost V 3 bases and J 1 base, with 11 bases left between them. Germline CDR1 DFQATT, CDR2 SNEGSKA (reference sequence). The CDR3 spans 14 residues. CDR3 loop: CSASLLAGTDTQYF. CDR3 sequence (DNA): TGCAGTGCTAGTCTCCTAGCAGGCACAGATACGCAGTATTTT.

The genes are TRBV5-4 and TRBJ1-1; no firm D call. Germline V gene sequence: CDR1 SGHNT, CDR2 YYREEE (reference sequence). V dropped 0 bases and J dropped 1 base, with 7 bases sitting between them. The CDR3 contains 14 residues. The CDR3 DNA sequence: TGTGCCAGCAGCTTGGGACAATCGAACACTGAAGCTTTCTTT. This translates into CASSLGQSNTEAFF.

This sequence joins TRBV28 and TRBJ1-5; 7 nucleotides line up with TRBD1. This CDR3 is 14 amino acids long. With 8 bases clipped from V and 2 bases from J, the junction kept 6 bases outside the gene matches. Germline lookup yields CDR1 MDHEN and CDR2 SYDVKM. DNA of the CDR3: TGTGCCAGCGGGTCAGGGGGAGGCAATCAGCCCCAGCATTTT. It codes for CASGSGGGNQPQHF.